A selection of T cell receptor beta chains follows, all from one sample in a study of cytomegalovirus exposure and HLA in healthy donors. The protocol was immunoSEQ multiplex PCR, while the TCRdb copy is restricted to in-frame clones and leaves out a portion. The sample carries 100,000 to 150,000 clones, 75% to 90% recorded once. The sequenced sample consisted of PBMCs. The receptors were gathered from a woman younger than 30 in good health and CMV-seronegative. Both conserved end residues are part of each CDR3. Fields, in order: D gene, J gene, clone size, V gene, CDR3 protein, CDR3 DNA. The D gene is left open where the match is weak. Clone size appears in some rows only: once, few, many, or a class for an expanded clone.

D gene: .
J gene: TRBJ2-7
clone size: .
V gene: TRBV2
CDR3 protein: CASSEGVAGALLRQYF
CDR3 DNA: TGTGCCAGCAGTGAAGGGGTGGCAGGGGCCCTTTTGAGGCAGTACTTC

D gene: TRBD1
J gene: TRBJ1-5
clone size: .
V gene: TRBV5-1
CDR3 protein: CASSTGTGNQPQHF
CDR3 DNA: TGCGCCAGCAGCACCGGGACAGGCAATCAGCCCCAGCATTTT

D gene: TRBD1
J gene: TRBJ1-2
clone size: .
V gene: TRBV7-9
CDR3 protein: CASSIGTGYGYTF
CDR3 DNA: TGTGCCAGCAGCATAGGGACAGGCTATGGCTACACCTTC

D gene: TRBD1
J gene: TRBJ1-2
clone size: .
V gene: TRBV19
CDR3 protein: CASSPWDRGFGYTF
CDR3 DNA: TGTGCCAGTAGTCCCTGGGACAGGGGATTTGGCTACACCTTC

D gene: .
J gene: TRBJ1-1
clone size: .
V gene: TRBV2
CDR3 protein: CASSDLREQGPNTEAFF
CDR3 DNA: TGTGCCAGCAGTGATTTACGAGAACAGGGTCCTAACACTGAAGCTTTCTTT

D gene: .
J gene: TRBJ1-1
clone size: .
V gene: TRBV11-1
CDR3 protein: CASSLRGLGAMNTEAFF
CDR3 DNA: TGTGCCAGCAGCTTAAGGGGGTTGGGGGCTATGAACACTGAAGCTTTCTTT

D gene: .
J gene: TRBJ1-1
clone size: .
V gene: TRBV5-1
CDR3 protein: CASQGMTDTEAFF
CDR3 DNA: TGCGCCAGCCAGGGTATGACAGACACTGAAGCTTTCTTT

D gene: .
J gene: TRBJ2-7
clone size: .
V gene: TRBV5-8
CDR3 protein: CASSGGASPSYEQYF
CDR3 DNA: TGTGCCAGCAGCGGTGGGGCTTCACCCTCCTACGAGCAGTACTTC

D gene: TRBD1
J gene: TRBJ1-1
clone size: .
V gene: TRBV6-5
CDR3 protein: CASRPTGGQNTEAFF
CDR3 DNA: TGTGCCAGCAGGCCGACAGGGGGGCAGAACACTGAAGCTTTCTTT

D gene: .
J gene: TRBJ2-7
clone size: .
V gene: TRBV7-8
CDR3 protein: CASSLAFSYEQYF
CDR3 DNA: TGTGCCAGCAGCTTAGCGTTCAGCTACGAGCAGTACTTC

D gene: TRBD2
J gene: TRBJ2-1
clone size: .
V gene: TRBV6-1
CDR3 protein: CASRTSGGIFDEQFF
CDR3 DNA: TGTGCCAGCAGAACTAGCGGGGGGATCTTTGATGAGCAGTTCTTC

D gene: TRBD1
J gene: TRBJ1-1
clone size: .
V gene: TRBV15
CDR3 protein: CATSKEPGQINTEAFF
CDR3 DNA: TGTGCCACCAGCAAAGAACCGGGACAGATAAACACTGAAGCTTTCTTT

D gene: .
J gene: TRBJ2-3
clone size: .
V gene: TRBV2
CDR3 protein: CASSVGPGGTDTQYF
CDR3 DNA: TGTGCCAGCAGTGTTGGTCCGGGGGGCACAGATACGCAGTATTTT

D gene: .
J gene: TRBJ2-2
clone size: .
V gene: TRBV6-4
CDR3 protein: CASSDDLNTGELFF
CDR3 DNA: TGTGCCAGCAGTGACGACTTGAACACCGGGGAGCTGTTTTTT

D gene: .
J gene: TRBJ2-7
clone size: .
V gene: TRBV6-1
CDR3 protein: CAISGDTYEQYF
CDR3 DNA: TGTGCCATCAGTGGGGACACCTACGAGCAGTACTTC

D gene: .
J gene: TRBJ2-7
clone size: .
V gene: TRBV2
CDR3 protein: CASSEARFLGEQYF
CDR3 DNA: TGTGCCAGCAGTGAAGCCCGTTTCCTCGGCGAGCAGTACTTC

D gene: TRBD1
J gene: TRBJ2-5
clone size: .
V gene: TRBV5-4
CDR3 protein: CASSRDSETQYF
CDR3 DNA: TGTGCCAGCAGCCGGGACAGCGAGACCCAGTACTTC

D gene: .
J gene: TRBJ2-7
clone size: .
V gene: TRBV2
CDR3 protein: CASSKRQMSSYGQYF
CDR3 DNA: TGTGCCAGCAGCAAGCGACAGATGAGCTCCTACGGGCAGTACTTC

D gene: TRBD1
J gene: TRBJ1-4
clone size: .
V gene: TRBV15
CDR3 protein: CATSRDGLGDRGNEKLFF
CDR3 DNA: TGTGCCACCAGCAGAGATGGGTTAGGGGACAGGGGTAATGAAAAACTGTTTTTT

D gene: TRBD1
J gene: TRBJ1-2
clone size: .
V gene: TRBV5-4
CDR3 protein: CASSNDRVYGYTF
CDR3 DNA: TGTGCCAGCAGCAACGACAGGGTGTATGGCTACACCTTC

D gene: .
J gene: TRBJ1-6
clone size: few
V gene: TRBV7-3
CDR3 protein: CASGQTGRTDSPLHF
CDR3 DNA: TGTGCCAGCGGACAGACCGGACGGACAGATTCACCCCTCCACTTT

D gene: TRBD1
J gene: TRBJ2-7
clone size: .
V gene: TRBV5-4
CDR3 protein: CASSSLTGSSYEQYF
CDR3 DNA: TGTGCCAGCAGCAGCCTGACAGGGAGCTCCTACGAGCAGTACTTC

D gene: .
J gene: TRBJ1-1
clone size: .
V gene: TRBV2
CDR3 protein: CASSERGDTEAFF
CDR3 DNA: TGTGCCAGCAGTGAGCGCGGGGACACTGAAGCTTTCTTT

D gene: .
J gene: TRBJ2-1
clone size: .
V gene: TRBV29-1
CDR3 protein: CSVGQGSLVDEQFF
CDR3 DNA: TGCAGCGTTGGTCAGGGGTCATTGGTCGATGAGCAGTTCTTC

D gene: TRBD1
J gene: TRBJ2-4
clone size: .
V gene: TRBV15
CDR3 protein: CATSFGTGSYIQYF
CDR3 DNA: TGTGCCACCAGCTTCGGGACAGGGAGCTACATTCAGTACTTC

D gene: TRBD2
J gene: TRBJ2-1
clone size: .
V gene: TRBV5-4
CDR3 protein: CASSLRTSGGIDEQFF
CDR3 DNA: TGTGCCAGCAGCCTCCGGACTAGCGGGGGGATAGATGAGCAGTTCTTC